Sequencing of this T cell receptor beta chain was carried out in a study of blood T cells in healthy people across ages. Whole-study results and caveats: Possibly confounding the expanded clonotype changes was the fact that donor CMV status was unknown. Higher diversity, along with more naive CD4+ cells, distinguished long-lived donors from aged donors.

The second PCR ran roughly 6 to 11 cycles with a sample-barcoded 5' primer and J-beta primers. One entry per CDR3 protein, called by TCRdb with MiXCR from the 5' RACE reads. The sample includes about 640,000 distinct CDR3 sequences, 58% of them seen just once. V was clipped by 2 bases and J by 6 bases; unmatched bases: 11. The CDR3 length is 16 residues. Germline V gives CDR1 SGHRS, CDR2 YFSETQ. In regard to this clonotype: Antigen specificity is unknown.

Healthy individuals of Caucasian origin from Russia, aged about 6 to 95, served as donors. Sequencing was done on a sample of blood. The source is a man between 60 and 70 years old in good health. The chain couples TRBV5-1 to TRBJ2-1; TRBD2 matches 7 bases. CDR3 loop: CASSLVYGGTTNEQFF. The CDR3 DNA reads as TGCGCCAGCAGCTTAGTGTACGGGGGGACTACCAATGAGCAGTTCTTC.